The sequence of this T cell receptor beta chain was determined in a study of cytomegalovirus exposure and HLA in healthy donors. Study-wide results and limits: Later analysis reportedly placed an Asian-associated ancestry cluster below the roughly 680-donor mean in N-insertions.

PCR was performed using 60 Vbeta and 13 Jbeta primers. Clones were read by immunoSEQ multiplex PCR, and TCRdb kept only the in-frame ones, dropping some. The sample includes some 180,000 clones, around 83% seen only once; the top ten take 0.95% to 1.5%. The CDR3 is made up of 14 amino acids. Germline CDR1 reads MNHNY; CDR2 reads SVGAGI (reference sequence). V was trimmed by 7 bases and J by 6 bases, leaving 17 bases between them. Points on this clone: Antigen: not known.

The receptor was isolated from a girl aged 2 to 9 in good health and CMV-seropositive. Input material: PBMCs. V is TRBV6-6 and J is TRBJ2-3; D uncertain. In DNA, the CDR3 is TGTGCCAGCACCTCGCGAGGTGCCCGTGATACGCAGTATTTT. Translated: CASTSRGARDTQYF.